A single sample is the source of the 21 T cell receptor beta chains below, sequenced in a study of beta chain features in type 1 diabetes. The entirety of the isolated RNA underwent reverse transcription, so expressed TCRB transcripts were sequenced. Assay used: immunoSEQ multiplex PCR; TCRdb lists only in-frame clones, some missing. In the table there are fewer than 300,000 clones, about 20% of which are singletons. Antigens of these TCRs are unknown. Findings and limits, study-wide: Moderate but significant shortening of TCRB CDR3s was recorded in all four CD4+ subsets from Type 1 diabetes patients.

The sequencing input was naive CD4+ T cells from blood. These receptors were obtained from a woman aged 40-49 years with type 1 diabetes.

This clone has a handful of counts. The V and J genes are TRBV5-6 and TRBJ2-7, with TRBD1 matching 8 bases. Looked up from germline, CDR1 is SGHDT and CDR2 is YYEEEE. The CDR3 has 14 residues. The J segment lost 7 bases and the V segment lost 5 bases, leaving 11 bases of the junction unmatched. The CDR3 loop is CASRRTGSKKEQYF. The CDR3 DNA is TGTGCCAGCAGACGGACAGGGTCGAAAAAAGAGCAGTACTTC.

This clone was found a few times. The V gene is TRBV5-4, the J gene TRBJ2-2, with TRBD1 as a possible D gene (5 bases). The CDR3 extends over 14 amino acids. Trimming left V 0 bases short and J 6 bases short, with 9 bases between. Germline-derived CDR1 and CDR2 are SGHNT and YYREEE (reference sequence). Here the CDR3 reads CASSLAVGPGELFF. DNA for the CDR3: TGTGCCAGCAGCTTGGCGGTGGGGCCCGGGGAGCTGTTTTTT.

A few counts support this clone. This chain links TRBV9 with TRBJ2-1, with D maybe TRBD1 (5 bases). Trimming cost V 2 bases and J 6 bases, with 12 bases left between them. The CDR3 is 14 residues long. Germline V gene data show CDR1 as SGDLS and CDR2 as YYNGEE. CDR3 amino acids: CASSVGQPLNEQFF. CDR3 nucleotide sequence: TGTGCCAGCAGCGTGGGGCAGCCGCTCAATGAGCAGTTCTTC. The full variable domain, rest sourced from reference TRBV9 and TRBJ2-1, is DSGVTQTPKHLITATGQRVTLRCSPRSGDLSVYWYQQSLDQGLQFLIQYYNGEERAKGNILERFSAQQFPDLHSELNLSSLELGDSALYFCASSVGQPLNEQFFGPGTRLTVL.

The chain uses TRBV11-1 and TRBJ2-4; TRBD1 might be the D (5 bases). This CDR3 is 17 amino acids long. The germline gives CDR1 SGHAT, CDR2 FQDESV (reference sequence). V was shortened by 5 bases and J by 1 base, with 18 bases between the two germline ends. CDR3 protein: CASSAAIGRGAKNIQYF. CDR3 DNA: TGTGCCAGCAGCGCCGCGATTGGTAGGGGCGCCAAAAACATTCAGTACTTC.

This clone has only a few counts. The CDR3 DNA is TGTGCCAGCAGGCAGGGGGCGCGGGCCGAGCAGTACTTC. Translating gives CASRQGARAEQYF. This rearrangement joins TRBV28 to TRBJ2-7, with 8 bases aligning to TRBD1. V lost 6 bases and J lost 6; bases outside the gene matches: 7. Germline values: CDR1 MDHEN, CDR2 SYDVKM. This CDR3 contains 13 residues.

J is TRBJ1-6 and V is TRBV13; maybe TRBD1 (5 bases). CDR1 and CDR2 from the germline V gene are PRHDT and FYEKMQ (reference sequence). V was clipped by 5 bases and J by 7 bases, with 12 bases between them. The CDR3 runs 14 residues. For the CDR3, the DNA is TGTGCCAGCAGCCTAGACAGCCTCAATTCACCCCTCCACTTT. It codes for CASSLDSLNSPLHF.

This clone was seen more than once but under ten times. V gene TRBV27 combines with J gene TRBJ1-4; tentative D call: TRBD1 (6 bases). This CDR3 is 14 amino acids long. Trimming pared 5 bases from V and 8 bases from J, leaving 15 bases between. Germline V gene sequence: CDR1 MNHEY, CDR2 SMNVEV (reference sequence). The CDR3 region is CASSKTGRAEKLFF. CDR3 sequence (DNA): TGTGCCAGCAGTAAGACAGGCCGAGCCGAAAAACTGTTTTTT.

This clone was detected only a few times. The V gene is TRBV13, the J gene TRBJ2-7; 7 bases fit TRBD1. After removal of 0 bases from V and 6 bases from J, the junction contained 8 bases not matched to a gene. The CDR3 contains 15 residues. The V gene's germline CDR1 is PRHDT and CDR2 FYEKMQ (reference sequence). The CDR3 protein is CASSLGRQGDREQYF. The CDR3 DNA sequence: TGTGCCAGCAGCTTAGGTCGACAGGGCGATCGCGAGCAGTACTTC.

The gene calls are TRBV10-3 and TRBJ2-5; TRBD2 matches 11 bases. The germline CDR1 and CDR2 sequences are ENHRY and SYGVKD. Trimming removed 6 bases from V and 1 base from J; junction bases left unmatched: 10. The CDR3 sequence is 17 residues long. The DNA for the CDR3 is TGTGCCATCAGCCTTTTCTCGGGGACTAGCGGCCAAGAGACCCAGTACTTC. Translating gives CAISLFSGTSGQETQYF.

This clone was observed a few times. V and J are TRBV30 and TRBJ1-5; 9 bases fit TRBD1. The CDR3 runs to 14 residues. From germline, CDR1 is GTSNPN and CDR2 SVGIG (reference sequence). The V and J ends lost 5 bases and 4 bases, in that order; junction bases with no gene match: 6. The CDR3 bases are TGTGCCTGGTCCCCGGGACAGGGAAATCAGCCCCAGCATTTT. Translation: CAWSPGQGNQPQHF.

The gene calls are TRBV10-3 and TRBJ1-2; a weak D match, TRBD1 (5 bases). The V end lost 10 bases, the J end lost 4 bases, and 16 bases lay between the germline ends. CDR1 and CDR2 from the germline V gene are ENHRY and SYGVKD. The CDR3 runs 13 residues. The CDR3 spells CATGTGQGYGYTF. In DNA, the CDR3 is TGTGCCACCGGAACCGGGCAGGGCTATGGCTACACCTTC.

The table lists this clone with a few counts. The chain uses TRBV27 and TRBJ1-2; 10 bases map to TRBD1. J was trimmed by 4 bases and V by 5 bases; bases with no gene match: 7. Germline V gene lookup returns CDR1 MNHEY and CDR2 SMNVEV (reference sequence). CDR3 size: 15 residues. The DNA for the CDR3 is TGTGCCAGCAGTCCCCTCGGACAGGGGGTCTATGGCTACACCTTC. Translating it yields CASSPLGQGVYGYTF.

This clone came up a few times. The chain joins TRBV29-1 to TRBJ2-5; TRBD1 is a possible D gene (7 bases). The V gene lost 7 bases and the J gene lost 7 bases, with 16 bases spanning the gap. The CDR3 consists of 12 residues. Germline-derived CDR1 and CDR2 are SQVTM and ANQGSEA. DNA for the CDR3: TGCAGCGCCTCCAGGGGGGAAGCGACCCAGTACTTC. As protein: CSASRGEATQYF.

This clone showed up just a few times. This specimen includes other DNA sequences encoding the same CDR3. The chain employs TRBV30 and TRBJ1-5; D might be TRBD1 (5 bases). This CDR3 is built from 13 residues. The V gene's germline CDR1 is GTSNPN and CDR2 SVGIG (reference sequence). The V gene lost 2 bases and the J gene lost 4 bases, with 9 bases spanning the gap. In DNA form, the CDR3 reads TGTGCCTGGAGTCGGCAGGGTAATCAGCCCCAGCATTTT. The encoded protein is CAWSRQGNQPQHF.

This clone was counted only a few times. The chain employs TRBV30 and TRBJ1-1; TRBD1 is a possible D gene (5 bases). Between the trimmed V and J ends, which lost 3 bases and 6 bases, there was a span of 17 bases. CDR3 length equals 14 residues. Germline-derived CDR1 and CDR2 are GTSNPN and SVGIG (reference sequence). In DNA form, the CDR3 reads TGTGCCTGGAGGGAAGACAGCCGGCTCGCTGAAGCTTTCTTT. It is translated as CAWREDSRLAEAFF.

This sequence joins TRBV5-1 and TRBJ1-2; a possible D gene is TRBD1 (6 bases). This CDR3 is 13 amino acids long. Deletions cut 3 bases from V and 6 bases from J, with 12 bases between. From germline, CDR1 is SGHRS and CDR2 YFSETQ. The DNA of the CDR3 is TGCGCCAGCAGCTCGGGAGGACAGAATGGCTACACCTTC. Protein: CASSSGGQNGYTF.

The V and J genes are TRBV11-3 and TRBJ2-1; 7 bases line up with TRBD1. The CDR3 is made up of 16 amino acids. Germline loops: CDR1 SGHNT, CDR2 YENEEA. The J segment lost 1 base and the V segment lost 2 bases, leaving 5 bases of the junction unmatched. The CDR3 region has the DNA TGTGCCAGCAGCTTACAGGGGGAAGGGTCCTACAATGAGCAGTTCTTC. This sequence encodes CASSLQGEGSYNEQFF.

This clone was found a few times. J is TRBJ1-3 and V is TRBV6-5; D is ambiguous. CDR3 size: 15 residues. The V end lost 7 bases, the J end lost 1 base, and 14 bases lay between the germline ends. Germline V lookup: CDR1 MNHEY, CDR2 SVGAGI. The CDR3 DNA is TGTGCCAGCACCCTCGACGGGGAATCTGGAAACACCATATATTTT. This gives the protein CASTLDGESGNTIYF.

This chain connects TRBV6-1 to TRBJ2-7; 10 bases line up with TRBD1. This CDR3 is built from 14 residues. Per the germline V gene, CDR1 is MNHNS and CDR2 is SASEGT. Trimming removed 2 bases from V and 4 bases from J; junction bases left unmatched: 2. The CDR3 loop reads CASSERDRGYEQYF. Here the CDR3 DNA reads TGTGCCAGCAGTGAAAGGGACAGGGGTTACGAGCAGTACTTC.

In its sample, this clone was seen a few times. The V and J genes are TRBV15 and TRBJ2-3, with 9 positions matching TRBD1. This CDR3 has 16 amino acids. J gave up 0 bases and V 5 bases, and 6 bases lay outside the gene matches. Germline lookup yields CDR1 LNHNV and CDR2 YYDKDF (reference sequence). The CDR3 region has the DNA TGTGCCACCAGCGCCGGGACAGGGATAAGCACAGATACGCAGTATTTT. It codes for CATSAGTGISTDTQYF.

The chain recombines TRBV19 with TRBJ1-1; 8 bases map to TRBD1. The junction had 1 base not matched to a gene; V was cut back by 0 bases and J by 4 bases. CDR3 length equals 14 residues. Germline V gene lookup returns CDR1 LNHDA and CDR2 SQIVND (reference sequence). For the CDR3, the DNA is TGTGCCAGTAGTATAGAGGACAGGGCCACTGAAGCTTTCTTT. Encoded protein: CASSIEDRATEAFF.